This T cell receptor beta chain appears in the sequencing data of a study of T cells after yellow fever vaccination. Study-wide results and caveats: Only a minor proportion of clonotypes was detected across both CD4 and CD8 compartments.

The CDR3 covers 14 residues. Germline V CDR1 and CDR2: LGHDT, YNNKEL (reference sequence). Trimming cost V 5 bases and J 3 bases; bases outside gene matches: 5. TCRdb fed the 5' RACE reads into MiXCR, producing one record per CDR3 protein. The table has some 600,000 distinct CDR3 sequences, around 12% seen once. This clonotype appeared a few times. Antigen unknown. This TCR was recovered from a man aged 25-45 years who received the YFV17D yellow fever vaccine. V gene TRBV3-1 combines with J gene TRBJ2-7; 9 bases are a match to TRBD1. The sequences come from PBMCs, collected on the day of the yellow fever booster vaccination. Written as DNA, the CDR3 is TGTGCCAGCAGCGTTGGACAGGGGCTCTACGAGCAGTACTTC. Protein sequence: CASSVGQGLYEQYF.